This record concerns one T cell receptor (beta chain) sequence. The antigen is not known. The sample belongs to a study of T cell responses to AZD1222 COVID-19 vaccine. Study findings and constraints: Spike-specific TCRs gained breadth and depth after people received two AZD1222 doses. It should be noted that donors were predominantly white British and more often female, and clonal diversity was possibly underestimated. Scientists sampled the repertoires only once the peak T cell response had passed. CD4 TCRs associated with vaccination spanned spike, dominating at 160-218 and 743-854.

Trimming took 5 bases from V and 0 from J, leaving 17 bases between them. CDR3 length equals 17 residues. Germline lookup yields CDR1 LNHNV and CDR2 YYDKDF (reference sequence). Method: immunoSEQ multiplex PCR; TCRdb's copy keeps in-frame clones and lacks some. Among 150,000 to 180,000 clones, about 92% were seen once, and the ten largest hold approximately 17%. The chain couples TRBV15 to TRBJ1-3; D ambiguous. The sample was peripheral blood, taken on day 0 of AZD1222 vaccination. This sequence was found in an adult in good health. The CDR3 coding sequence is TGTGCCACCAGCCGTCCTCTGGTCGCTAGCTCTGGAAACACCATATATTTT. Its protein product is CATSRPLVASSGNTIYF.